This T cell receptor (beta chain) was identified during a study of beta chain features in type 1 diabetes. Reverse transcription of all isolated RNA meant that expressed TCRB transcripts were sequenced. Sequencing used immunoSEQ multiplex PCR; TCRdb keeps in-frame clones, though not all of them. The sample has 310,000 or so clones, around 7.6% seen once. This clone was picked up a small number of times. This clone may be a read error of a much larger clone one base away. The CDR3 spans 13 residues. The germline CDR1 and CDR2 sequences are SEHNR and FQNEAQ (reference sequence). The junction had 2 bases not matched to a gene; V was cut back by 8 bases and J by 5 bases.

Sequencing was done on a sample of central memory CD4+ T cells from blood. The rearrangement joins TRBV7-9 to TRBJ2-1, with TRBD2 matching 11 bases. The sequence came from a woman younger than 35 in good health. CDR3 nucleotide sequence: TGTGCCAGCGGACTAGCGGGCAACAATGAGCAGTTCTTC. Translation: CASGLAGNNEQFF.